This TCR beta chain comes out of a study of cytomegalovirus exposure and HLA in healthy donors. Per the germline V gene, CDR1 is MNHEY and CDR2 is SMNVEV (reference sequence). V was pared by 4 bases and J by 2 bases, with 7 bases of the junction left unmatched. The CDR3 has 15 residues. The study ran its PCR with 60 Vbeta and 13 Jbeta primers. Clones were sequenced by immunoSEQ multiplex PCR, and TCRdb holds only the in-frame ones, with some missing. Here the sample spans 250,000 to 350,000 clones, 75% to 85% being singletons. The sample comprised PBMCs. The chain joins TRBV27 to TRBJ2-7; the match to TRBD1 covers 8 bases. This TCR derives from a girl aged 2 to 9 in good health and CMV-seronegative. The CDR3 region is CASSSRTGFTYEQYF. CDR3 sequence (DNA): TGTGCCAGCAGTTCACGGACAGGGTTCACCTACGAGCAGTACTTC.